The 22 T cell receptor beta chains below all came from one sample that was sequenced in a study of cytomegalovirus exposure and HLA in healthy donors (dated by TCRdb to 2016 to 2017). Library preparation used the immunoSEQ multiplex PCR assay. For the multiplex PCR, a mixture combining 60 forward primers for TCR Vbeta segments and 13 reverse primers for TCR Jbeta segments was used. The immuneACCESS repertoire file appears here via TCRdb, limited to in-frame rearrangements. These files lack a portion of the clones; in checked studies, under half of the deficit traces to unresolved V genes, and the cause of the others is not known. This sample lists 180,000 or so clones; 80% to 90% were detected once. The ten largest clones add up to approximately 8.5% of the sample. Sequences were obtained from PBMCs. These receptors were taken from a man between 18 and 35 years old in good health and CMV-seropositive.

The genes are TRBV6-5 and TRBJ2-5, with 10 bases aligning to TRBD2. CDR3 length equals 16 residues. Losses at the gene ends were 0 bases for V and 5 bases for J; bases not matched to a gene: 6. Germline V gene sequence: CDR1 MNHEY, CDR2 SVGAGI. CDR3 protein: CASSYSPSGGWETQYF. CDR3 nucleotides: TGTGCCAGCAGTTACTCGCCTAGCGGGGGATGGGAGACCCAGTACTTC.

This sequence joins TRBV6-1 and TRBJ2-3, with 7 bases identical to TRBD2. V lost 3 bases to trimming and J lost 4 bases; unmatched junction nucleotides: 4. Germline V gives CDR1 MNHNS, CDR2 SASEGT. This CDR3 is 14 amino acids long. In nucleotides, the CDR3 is TGTGCCAGCAGTGAGTACGCGGGGGCAGATACGCAGTATTTT. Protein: CASSEYAGADTQYF.

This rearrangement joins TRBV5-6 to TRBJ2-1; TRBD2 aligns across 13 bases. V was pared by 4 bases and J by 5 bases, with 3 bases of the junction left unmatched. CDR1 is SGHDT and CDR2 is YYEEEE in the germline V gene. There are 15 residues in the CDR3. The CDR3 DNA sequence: TGTGCCAGCAGCGTGGGACTAGCGGGGAACAATGAGCAGTTCTTC. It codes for CASSVGLAGNNEQFF.

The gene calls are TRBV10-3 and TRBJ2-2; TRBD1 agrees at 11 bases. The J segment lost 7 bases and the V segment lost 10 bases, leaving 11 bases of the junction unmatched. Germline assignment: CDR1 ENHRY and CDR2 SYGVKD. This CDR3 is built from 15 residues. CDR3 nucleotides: TGTGCCACAGGGCCGGGACAGGGGGATCACGGGGAGCTGTTTTTT. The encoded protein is CATGPGQGDHGELFF.

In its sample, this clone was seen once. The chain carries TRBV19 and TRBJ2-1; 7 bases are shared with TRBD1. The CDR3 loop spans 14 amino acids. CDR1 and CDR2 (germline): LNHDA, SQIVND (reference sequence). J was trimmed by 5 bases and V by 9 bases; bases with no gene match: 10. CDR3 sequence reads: CASAAGTANNEQFF. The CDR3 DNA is TGTGCCAGCGCTGCCGGGACAGCGAACAATGAGCAGTTCTTC.

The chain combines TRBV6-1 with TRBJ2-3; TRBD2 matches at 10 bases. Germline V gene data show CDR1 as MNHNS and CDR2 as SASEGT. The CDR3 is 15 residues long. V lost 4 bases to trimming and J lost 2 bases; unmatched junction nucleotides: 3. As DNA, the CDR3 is TGTGCCAGCAGTGCACTAGCGGGATCCACAGATACGCAGTATTTT. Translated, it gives CASSALAGSTDTQYF.

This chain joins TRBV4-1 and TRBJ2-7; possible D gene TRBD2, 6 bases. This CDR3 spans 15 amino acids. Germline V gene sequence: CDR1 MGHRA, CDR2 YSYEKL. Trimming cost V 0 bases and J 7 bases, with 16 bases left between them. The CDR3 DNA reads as TGCGCCAGCAGCCAAGATCCGGGGGTTCGGGTGGAGCAGTACTTC. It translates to CASSQDPGVRVEQYF.

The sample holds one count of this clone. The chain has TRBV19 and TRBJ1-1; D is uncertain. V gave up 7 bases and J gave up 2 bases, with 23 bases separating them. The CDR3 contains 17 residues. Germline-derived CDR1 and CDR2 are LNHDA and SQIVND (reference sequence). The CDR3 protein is CASTPRRQVEINTEAFF. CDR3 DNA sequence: TGTGCCAGTACCCCGAGGAGGCAGGTTGAGATTAACACTGAAGCTTTCTTT.

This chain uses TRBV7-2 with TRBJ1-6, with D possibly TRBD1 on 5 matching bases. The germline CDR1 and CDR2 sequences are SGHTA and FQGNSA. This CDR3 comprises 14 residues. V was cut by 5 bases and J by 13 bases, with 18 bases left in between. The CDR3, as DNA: TGTGCCAGCAGCCGGAAATGGGGGGGAAACCCCCTCCACTTT. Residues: CASSRKWGGNPLHF.

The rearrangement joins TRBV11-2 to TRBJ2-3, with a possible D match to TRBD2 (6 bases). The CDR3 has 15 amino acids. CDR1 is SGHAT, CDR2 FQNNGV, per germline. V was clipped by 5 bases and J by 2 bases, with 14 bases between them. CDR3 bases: TGTGCCAGCAGCGTCTCCGGGACTTACACAGATACGCAGTATTTT. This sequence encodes CASSVSGTYTDTQYF.

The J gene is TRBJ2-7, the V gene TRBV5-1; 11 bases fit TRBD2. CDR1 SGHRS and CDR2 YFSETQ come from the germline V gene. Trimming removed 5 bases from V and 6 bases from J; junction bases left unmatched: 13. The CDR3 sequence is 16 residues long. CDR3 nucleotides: TGCGCCAGCAGTCTAACTAGCGGGAGCCCCCCACGCGAGCAGTACTTC. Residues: CASSLTSGSPPREQYF.

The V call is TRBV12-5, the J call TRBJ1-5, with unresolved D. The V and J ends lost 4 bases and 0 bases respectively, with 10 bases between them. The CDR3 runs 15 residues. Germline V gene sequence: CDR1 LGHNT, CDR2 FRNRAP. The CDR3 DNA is TGTGCTAGTGGTTGGGAGTTTTATAGCAATCAGCCCCAGCATTTT. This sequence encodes CASGWEFYSNQPQHF.

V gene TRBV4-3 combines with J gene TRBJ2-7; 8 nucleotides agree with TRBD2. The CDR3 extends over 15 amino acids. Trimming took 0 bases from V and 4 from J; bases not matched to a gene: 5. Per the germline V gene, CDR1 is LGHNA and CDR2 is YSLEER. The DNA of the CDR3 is TGCGCCAGCAGCCAAGATGCGGGGGGCGGATACGAGCAGTACTTC. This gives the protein CASSQDAGGGYEQYF.

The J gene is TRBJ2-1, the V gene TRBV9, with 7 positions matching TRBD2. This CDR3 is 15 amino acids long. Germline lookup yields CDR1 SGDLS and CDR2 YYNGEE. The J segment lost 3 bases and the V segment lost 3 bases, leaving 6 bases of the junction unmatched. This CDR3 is CASSAEGGVYNEQFF. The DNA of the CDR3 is TGTGCCAGCAGCGCTGAGGGAGGGGTCTACAATGAGCAGTTCTTC.

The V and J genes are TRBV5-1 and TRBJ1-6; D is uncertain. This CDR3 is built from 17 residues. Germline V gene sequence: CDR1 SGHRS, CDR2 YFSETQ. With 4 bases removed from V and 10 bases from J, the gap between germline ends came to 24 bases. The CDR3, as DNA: TGCGCCAGCAGCCCAACGGACCGGGCCTCCTCGGGGTCACCCCTCCACTTT. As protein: CASSPTDRASSGSPLHF.

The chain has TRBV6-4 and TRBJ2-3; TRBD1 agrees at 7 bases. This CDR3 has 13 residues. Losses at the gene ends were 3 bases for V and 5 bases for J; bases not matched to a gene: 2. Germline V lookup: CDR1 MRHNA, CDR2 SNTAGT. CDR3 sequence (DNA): TGTGCCAGCAGTGAACGGGACAGAGATACGCAGTATTTT. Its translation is CASSERDRDTQYF.

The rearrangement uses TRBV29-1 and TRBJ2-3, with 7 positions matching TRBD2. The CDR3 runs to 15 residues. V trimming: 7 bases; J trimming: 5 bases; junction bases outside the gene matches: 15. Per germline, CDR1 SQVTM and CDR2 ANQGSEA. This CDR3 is CSAVGGGNSGDTQYF. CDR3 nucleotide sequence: TGCAGCGCTGTTGGGGGGGGGAATTCGGGAGATACGCAGTATTTT.

This chain's CDR3 is CSVEDRERRTSGGALTDTQYF. CDR3 sequence (DNA): TGCAGCGTTGAAGATAGAGAACGACGGACTAGCGGGGGGGCTTTAACAGATACGCAGTATTTT. This chain links TRBV29-1 with TRBJ2-3, with 15 bases lining up with TRBD2. The V and J ends lost 0 bases and 3 bases, in that order; junction bases with no gene match: 16. Germline CDR1 reads SQVTM; CDR2 reads ANQGSEA. The CDR3 consists of 21 residues.

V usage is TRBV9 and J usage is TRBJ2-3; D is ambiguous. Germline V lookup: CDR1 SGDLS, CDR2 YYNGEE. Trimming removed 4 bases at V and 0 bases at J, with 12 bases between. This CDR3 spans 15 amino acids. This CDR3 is CASSPRSFSTDTQYF. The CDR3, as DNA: TGTGCCAGCAGCCCTCGTAGCTTTAGCACAGATACGCAGTATTTT. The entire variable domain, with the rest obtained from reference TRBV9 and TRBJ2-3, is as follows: DSGVTQTPKHLITATGQRVTLRCSPRSGDLSVYWYQQSLDQGLQFLIQYYNGEERAKGNILERFSAQQFPDLHSELNLSSLELGDSALYFCASSPRSFSTDTQYFGPGTRLTVL.

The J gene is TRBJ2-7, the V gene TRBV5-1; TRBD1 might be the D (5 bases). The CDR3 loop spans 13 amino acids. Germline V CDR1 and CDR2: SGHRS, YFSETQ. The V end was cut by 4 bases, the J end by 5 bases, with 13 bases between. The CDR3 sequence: CASSGQGTHEQYF. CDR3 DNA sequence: TGCGCCAGCAGCGGTCAGGGCACCCACGAGCAGTACTTC. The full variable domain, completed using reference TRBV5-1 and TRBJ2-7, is KAGVTQTPRYLIKTRGQQVTLSCSPISGHRSVSWYQQTPGQGLQFLFEYFSETQRNKGNFPGRFSGRQFSNSRSEMNVSTLELGDSALYLCASSGQGTHEQYFGPGTRLTVT.

The CDR3 loop is CASSQSLFYRDRRSYEQYF. CDR3 nucleotide sequence: TGCGCCAGCAGTCAATCACTTTTTTATCGGGACAGGAGATCCTACGAGCAGTACTTC. The rearrangement uses TRBV23-1 and TRBJ2-7, with 8 nucleotides matching TRBD1. TRBV23-1 is an ORF, with its function uncertain. Unmatched junction bases numbered 14, after V lost 0 bases and J lost 1 base. The CDR3 length is 19 residues.

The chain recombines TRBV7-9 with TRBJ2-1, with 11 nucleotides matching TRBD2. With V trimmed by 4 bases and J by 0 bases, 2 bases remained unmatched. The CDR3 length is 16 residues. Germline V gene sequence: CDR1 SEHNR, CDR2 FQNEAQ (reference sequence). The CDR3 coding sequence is TGTGCCAGCAGCTCGCTAGCGGGGGGCTCCTACAATGAGCAGTTCTTC. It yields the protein CASSSLAGGSYNEQFF.